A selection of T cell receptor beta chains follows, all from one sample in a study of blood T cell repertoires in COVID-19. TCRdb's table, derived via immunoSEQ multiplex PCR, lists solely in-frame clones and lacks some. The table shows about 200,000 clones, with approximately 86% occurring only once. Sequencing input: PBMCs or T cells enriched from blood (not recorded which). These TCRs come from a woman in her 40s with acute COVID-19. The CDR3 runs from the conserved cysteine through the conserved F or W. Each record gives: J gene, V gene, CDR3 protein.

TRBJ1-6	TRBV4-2	CASRGQGWNSPLHF
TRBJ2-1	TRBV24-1	CATSLSGSAREQFF
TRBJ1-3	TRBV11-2	CASSAYSGTLTESSTIYF
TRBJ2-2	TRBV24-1	CATSLARASGSTGELFF
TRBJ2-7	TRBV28	CASTPRGSGKVGEQYF
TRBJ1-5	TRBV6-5	CASRTGWDQPQHF
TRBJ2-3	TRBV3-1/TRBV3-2	CASGAGDDTQYF
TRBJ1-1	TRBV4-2	CASSPIDTDTEAFF
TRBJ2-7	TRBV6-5	CASRGPLEYEQYF
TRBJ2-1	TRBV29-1	CSVEGGNYNEQFF
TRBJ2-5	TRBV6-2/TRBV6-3	CASSYAGAQETQYF
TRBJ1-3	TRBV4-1	CASSQPRQSGNTIYF
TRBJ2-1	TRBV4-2	CASSQEQHLGQFF
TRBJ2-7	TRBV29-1	CSVTGGSDEQYF
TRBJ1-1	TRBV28	CASSEPGQMNTEAFF
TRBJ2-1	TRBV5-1	CASHSSGAYNEQFF
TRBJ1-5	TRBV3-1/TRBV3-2	CASSRGTGNSNQPQHF
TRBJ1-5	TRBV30	CAWSVRGNSNQPQHF
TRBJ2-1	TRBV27	CASSFDTNNEQFF
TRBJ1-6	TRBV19	CASTPGGSPLHF
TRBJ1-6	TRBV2	CASSGGSFKASPLHF
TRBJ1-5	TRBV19	CASSAEGTPYQPQHF
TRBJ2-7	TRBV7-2	CASSFGSSGMGEQYF
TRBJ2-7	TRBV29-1	CSVEDPSENSYEQYF
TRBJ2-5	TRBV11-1	CASTREQGETQYF
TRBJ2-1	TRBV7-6	CASSLVTGFGNEQFF
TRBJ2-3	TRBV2	CASSPGEGTDTQYF
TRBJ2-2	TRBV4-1	CASSQRELANTGELFF
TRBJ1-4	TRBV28	CASSLGHTTNEKLFF